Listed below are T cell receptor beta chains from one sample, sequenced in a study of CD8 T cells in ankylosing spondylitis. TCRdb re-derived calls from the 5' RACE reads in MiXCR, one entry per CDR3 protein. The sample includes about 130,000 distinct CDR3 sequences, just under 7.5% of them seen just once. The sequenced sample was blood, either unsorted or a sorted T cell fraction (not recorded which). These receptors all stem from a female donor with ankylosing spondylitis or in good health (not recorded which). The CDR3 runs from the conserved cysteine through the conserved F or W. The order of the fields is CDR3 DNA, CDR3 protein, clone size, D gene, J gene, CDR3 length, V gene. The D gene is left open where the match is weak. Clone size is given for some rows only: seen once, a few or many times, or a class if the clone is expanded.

TGTGCCAGCAGCTACACCGAAGATACGCAGTATTTT	CASSYTEDTQYF	many	NA	TRBJ2-3	12	TRBV7-8
TGCAGTGTCTTTGCACGATCAAGCACAGATACGCAGTATTTT	CSVFARSSTDTQYF	many	NA	TRBJ2-3	14	TRBV20-1
TGTGCCAGCAGCTTAAAATTAAGTTCCAGCAATCAGCCCCAGCATTTT	CASSLKLSSSNQPQHF	many	NA	TRBJ1-5	16	TRBV7-8
TGTGCCATCACCGCCGCAGGGGAGTACGAGCAGTACTTC	CAITAAGEYEQYF	few	NA	TRBJ2-7	13	TRBV10-3
TGCGCCAGCAGCCAAGATAGGACAGGCTCCTACAATGAGCAGTTCTTC	CASSQDRTGSYNEQFF	many	TRBD1	TRBJ2-1	16	TRBV4-3
TGCGCCAGCAGCCAAGTCTCCTACTACGAGCAGTACTTC	CASSQVSYYEQYF	many	NA	TRBJ2-7	13	TRBV4-1
TGTGCCAGCAGTTTAGTCCCCACCGGGGAGCTGTTTTTT	CASSLVPTGELFF	many	NA	TRBJ2-2	13	TRBV12-3/TRBV12-4
TGCGCCAGCAGGTCGACAGGGAGTATTTACTCTGGGGCCAACGTCCTGACTTTC	CASRSTGSIYSGANVLTF	many	TRBD1	TRBJ2-6	18	TRBV5-1
TGCAGCGTTGAAGATCTTGGGGACAGGGGGCTGACTAATGAAAAACTGTTTTTT	CSVEDLGDRGLTNEKLFF	many	TRBD1	TRBJ1-4	18	TRBV29-1
TGCGCCAGCAGCCAAGAACGCCGATACGAGCAGTACTTC	CASSQERRYEQYF	many	NA	TRBJ2-7	13	TRBV4-3
TGCGCCAGCAGCCAAGATGTCACACGCAATGAGCAGTTCTTC	CASSQDVTRNEQFF	many	NA	TRBJ2-1	14	TRBV4-1
TGTGCCAGCACCACCGGGACAGGGGGTTCCGTGGGGGGCTACACCTTC	CASTTGTGGSVGGYTF	many	TRBD1	TRBJ1-2	16	TRBV28
TGTGCCAGCGGTGCCGACGGACTCTCTGGAAACACCATATATTTT	CASGADGLSGNTIYF	many	NA	TRBJ1-3	15	TRBV6-1
TGTGCCAGCAGTTCGACAGGGACCAAAGAGACCCAGTACTTC	CASSSTGTKETQYF	NA	TRBD1	TRBJ2-5	14	TRBV11-1
TGTGCCAGCAGTTTTGATCCGTCTCGTGTCTCTCATTCCTACGAGCAGTACTTC	CASSFDPSRVSHSYEQYF	many	NA	TRBJ2-7	18	TRBV12-3/TRBV12-4
TGTGCCAGCACCGGACAGTGGAATCAGCCCCAGCATTTT	CASTGQWNQPQHF	many	NA	TRBJ1-5	13	TRBV6-6
TGTGCCAGCTCAGAGACTGAAGATACGCAGTATTTT	CASSETEDTQYF	many	NA	TRBJ2-3	12	TRBV18
TGCGCCAGCAGCTTGGGGCCGGGACAGGGCACAGATACGCAGTATTTT	CASSLGPGQGTDTQYF	many	TRBD1	TRBJ2-3	16	TRBV5-1
TGTGCCAGCAGCTTCGGAATTGAAAAACTGTTTTTT	CASSFGIEKLFF	few	NA	TRBJ1-4	12	TRBV7-9
TGTGCCAGCAGTTTCGGGCAGAACTATGGCTACACCTTC	CASSFGQNYGYTF	many	NA	TRBJ1-2	13	TRBV5-6
TGTGCCAGCAGTGTAGGACAGGAGTATAATTCACCCCTCCACTTT	CASSVGQEYNSPLHF	many	TRBD1	TRBJ1-6	15	TRBV6-1
TGCAGCGTTGGGGAGGTTGGAGGAAACACCATATATTTT	CSVGEVGGNTIYF	many	NA	TRBJ1-3	13	TRBV29-1
TGTGCCAGTAGTATAGCCCTATCGCCTGAAGCTTTCTTT	CASSIALSPEAFF	many	NA	TRBJ1-1	13	TRBV19
TGTGCCAGCAGACAGGGATTCTCTGGAAACACCATATATTTT	CASRQGFSGNTIYF	many	NA	TRBJ1-3	14	TRBV6-1
TGTGCCAGCAGCCTACGACAGCGGGCGACTGGAAACACCATATATTTT	CASSLRQRATGNTIYF	NA	NA	TRBJ1-3	16	TRBV9
TGCGCCAGCAGCCCCGGGGCTTCTAATGAAAAACTGTTTTTT	CASSPGASNEKLFF	many	NA	TRBJ1-4	14	TRBV5-1
TGTGCCAGCAGCAGGACAGGGGCCTACGAGCAGTACTTC	CASSRTGAYEQYF	many	TRBD1	TRBJ2-7	13	TRBV12-3/TRBV12-4
TGCAGTGCCTGTGACCAGGGGGCGAGGAACACCGGGGAGCTGTTTTTT	CSACDQGARNTGELFF	NA	TRBD1	TRBJ2-2	16	TRBV20-1
TGTGCCAGCAGACCGCATATAGGACAGTTGAACACTGAAGCTTTCTTT	CASRPHIGQLNTEAFF	many	NA	TRBJ1-1	16	TRBV28
TGCGCCAGCAGCCAAGATCTCACAGGAGCGCACTTCTACGAGCAGTACTTC	CASSQDLTGAHFYEQYF	many	NA	TRBJ2-7	17	TRBV4-3
TGTGCCAGCAGTAACACTGTCGGGGAGCTGTTTTTT	CASSNTVGELFF	many	NA	TRBJ2-2	12	TRBV12-3/TRBV12-4
TGTGCCAGCAGCTCACAGGGAGGAGGCTATGGCTACACCTTC	CASSSQGGGYGYTF	many	NA	TRBJ1-2	14	TRBV12-3/TRBV12-4
TGCGCCAGCAGCCAAGATGACAAAAAACGGAATGGCTACACCTTC	CASSQDDKKRNGYTF	many	NA	TRBJ1-2	15	TRBV4-3
TGCGCCAGCAGCTTGGTGACAGCGAACACTGAAGCTTTCTTT	CASSLVTANTEAFF	many	NA	TRBJ1-1	14	TRBV5-1
TGCGCCAGCAGCCCCCAAAGGGGGGGGGTGAACACTGAAGCTTTCTTT	CASSPQRGGVNTEAFF	NA	NA	TRBJ1-1	16	TRBV4-1
TGTGCCAGCAGTTTTACCTCAACCGGGACAGGGTCCTACGAGCAGTACTTC	CASSFTSTGTGSYEQYF	many	TRBD1	TRBJ2-7	17	TRBV12-3/TRBV12-4
TGTGCCATCAGTGTGGTGCCAAGGGGAACCGGGGAGCTGTTTTTT	CAISVVPRGTGELFF	many	NA	TRBJ2-2	15	TRBV10-3
TGTGCCAGCAGTTCGCCCCTGGAAGCCGGGGAGCTGTTTTTT	CASSSPLEAGELFF	many	NA	TRBJ2-2	14	TRBV28
TGTGCCAGCAGCTTAGGGGCTAGCGGGGGGGCGAGAGATACGCAGTATTTT	CASSLGASGGARDTQYF	few	TRBD2	TRBJ2-3	17	TRBV7-6
TGCGCCAGCAGCCGAGGGACAGGTGCATCGAACGAGCAGTACTTC	CASSRGTGASNEQYF	many	TRBD1	TRBJ2-7	15	TRBV5-1
TGTGCCAGCAGTTCTGGGAAAACGTACGAGCAGTACTTC	CASSSGKTYEQYF	many	NA	TRBJ2-7	13	TRBV27
TGTGCCACTCGCAGAGAGGGCGGGGAGCTGTTTTTT	CATRREGGELFF	many	NA	TRBJ2-2	12	TRBV6-5
TGTGCCAGCAGTTTAATTCTAGTGGGGAACACCGGGGAGCTGTTTTTT	CASSLILVGNTGELFF	many	NA	TRBJ2-2	16	TRBV28
TGTGCCAGCAGCTTAGCCGGAAATGGTAATGAAAAACTGTTTTTT	CASSLAGNGNEKLFF	many	NA	TRBJ1-4	15	TRBV7-6
TGTGCCAGCAGCTACGGGACAGGGCTTCGGTACAATGAGCAGTTCTTC	CASSYGTGLRYNEQFF	many	TRBD1	TRBJ2-1	16	TRBV7-2
TGTGCCAGTAGTACCCAGGGTTCCGGAGAGACCCAGTACTTC	CASSTQGSGETQYF	many	NA	TRBJ2-5	14	TRBV19
TGTGCCAGCACTCCCCCGAGTCTCAACACTGAAGCTTTCTTT	CASTPPSLNTEAFF	many	NA	TRBJ1-1	14	TRBV12-3/TRBV12-4
TGTGCCAGCAGGAGTAGGACGCACACAGATACGCAGTATTTT	CASRSRTHTDTQYF	many	NA	TRBJ2-3	14	TRBV12-3/TRBV12-4
TGTGCCAGCAGCCAACCTGCTTCCTACAATGAGCAGTTCTTC	CASSQPASYNEQFF	many	NA	TRBJ2-1	14	TRBV7-9
TGTGCCAGCAAACCCGGGACAGGGAATGAAAAACTGTTTTTT	CASKPGTGNEKLFF	many	TRBD1	TRBJ1-4	14	TRBV27
TGCAGCGTTTATGGCGGACTGAACACTGAAGCTTTCTTT	CSVYGGLNTEAFF	NA	NA	TRBJ1-1	13	TRBV29-1
TGTGCCAGCAGCTTACAGGGGGACATTCAGTACTTC	CASSLQGDIQYF	many	TRBD1	TRBJ2-4	12	TRBV5-6
TGTGCCAGCAGATATGGCCCCCCGGAGGCCAAAAACATTCAGTACTTC	CASRYGPPEAKNIQYF	many	NA	TRBJ2-4	16	TRBV12-3/TRBV12-4
TGTGCCACCTCCGGGACCACAGAATTCCAGTACTTC	CATSGTTEFQYF	many	NA	TRBJ2-5	12	TRBV12-3/TRBV12-4